This TCR beta chain was obtained from a study of T-cell memory formation after mild COVID-19. Findings and limits, study-wide: Pre-infection memory carried some responding clones, suggesting that cross-reactive memory joined.

This clonotype came up many times. Its antigen is as yet unknown. Barcoded TCR alpha and TCR beta cDNA libraries with UMIs came from 5'RACE using constant-segment primers. TCRdb processed the 5' RACE reads anew with MiXCR; each CDR3 protein has one entry. The sample has about 110,000 distinct CDR3 sequences; about an eighth are singletons. The receptor's source is an adult woman who had mild COVID-19 (a few samples of this study predate the infection). Cell type and time point are not known. Sequencing was performed on PBMCs or a T cell subset sorted from them (not recorded which).

The CDR3 region is CASSLGGGRDEQYF. CDR3 sequence (DNA): TGTGCCAGCAGCTTAGGAGGTGGTAGGGACGAGCAGTACTTC. The rearrangement joins TRBV7-9 to TRBJ2-7; D unresolved. The length of the CDR3 is 14 residues. The ends were cut back, 1 base at V and 5 bases at J, with 12 bases in the middle. Germline V lookup: CDR1 SEHNR, CDR2 FQNEAQ (reference sequence). Variable domain in full (rest from reference TRBV7-9 and TRBJ2-7): DTGVSQNPRHKITKRGQNVTFRCDPISEHNRLYWYRQTLGQGPEFLTYFQNEAQLEKSRLLSDRFSAERPKGSFSTLEIQRTEQGDSAMYLCASSLGGGRDEQYFGPGTRLTVT.